This TCR beta chain was identified during a study of blood T cells in healthy people across ages (dated by TCRdb to about 2015). Notes on the research overall: In model experiments, template switching captured roughly one uniquely barcoded TCR beta cDNA molecule for every two T cells. Using deep sequencing normalized with unique cDNA molecular identifiers, the study measured how TCR beta repertoire diversity changes with age. The donors were divided into four age groups: young (average approximately 17 years), middle-aged (roughly 40), aged (about 60) and long-lived (roughly 88). To avoid experimental bias, donors of different ages were randomly spread across the sequencing lanes. The study analyzed two additional independent replicas of 1 million unique cDNA reads from the same blood draw for two donors, one aged 18 to 29 and one aged 80 or older.

To prepare the library, 5' RACE was applied. The sample was run on an Illumina HiSeq 2500. A second PCR of about 6 to 12 cycles was run with a J-beta primer mix and a sample-barcoded 5' primer. A unique molecular identifier was introduced onto each TCR beta cDNA molecule by a template-switch 5' adaptor carrying 12 random nucleotides. At least 3 million CDR3-containing paired-end reads were obtained from each sample. First-strand cDNA synthesis was performed from all RNA using the Mint cDNA synthesis kit, with priming by a TRBC-specific oligonucleotide. Following uracil-DNA glycosylase treatment, all cDNA underwent a first 18-cycle PCR with the universal primers M1SS and BC2_uni_R. In the source study's methods: Each sample was normalized by randomly selecting 1 million high-quality reads, each carrying a distinct molecular identifier. Reads with shared molecular identifiers were discarded instead of being binned into consensus sequences. MiTCR, set to a Q25 quality threshold and the strictest error-elimination algorithm, was used for CDR3 identification, clonotype clustering and error correction. A nonparametric unseen species model with Euler transformation was used to estimate a lower bound on total TCR beta diversity. Using fastp trimming at Q25 and MiXCR clonotype assembly, TCRdb reanalyzed the public sequencing data and kept in-frame beta chains. Here each entry gathers all rows of one CDR3 protein and keeps the most common genes and DNA. TCRdb assigned the V and J calls; the authors' analysis was not used. The sample profile shows roughly 860,000 distinct CDR3 sequences; around 68% of them were found once. Roughly a quarter of the sample is taken by the ten largest.

Systemically healthy Caucasian individuals from Russia, roughly 40 in total and aged roughly 6 to 100 years, were included as donors. Approximately 11 milliliters of peripheral blood were drawn from each donor into EDTA-treated Vacutainer tubes. Ficoll-Paque density-gradient centrifugation was used to isolate PBMCs, with at least 6.5 million per sample. Trizol reagent was used to extract total RNA from the PBMCs, yielding at least 5 micrograms per sample. Naive CD45RAhigh/CD27high T cell percentages were measured by flow cytometry on a PBMC aliquot from every donor. Results the study describes overall, beyond this receptor: Because profiling used bulk unsorted PBMCs, naive and antigen-experienced compartments could not be compared conclusively. Estimates of total diversity based on one million sequenced T cells were considered lower bounds and underestimates. Because the CMV infection status of the donors was unknown, age-related changes in expanded clonotypes may potentially have been confounded. There was a strong correlation between observed TCR beta diversity and the percentage of naive T cells measured by flow cytometry. As age increased, observed TCR beta diversity per million T cells dropped in a roughly linear way, and a significant reduction was already evident by age 40. The long-lived group showed more naive CD4+ T cells, fewer expanded clones and increased TCR diversity than the aged group, suggesting age selection.

This clonotype was counted a few times. The target of this receptor is not known. There are no base qualities to consult, and no much larger clone falls within one base. After removal of 3 bases from V and 4 bases from J, the junction retains 6 bases not matched to a gene. Including cysteine and phenylalanine, the CDR3 has 15 amino acids. Only CDR3 DNA remains: 45 bases, in frame from the first base. According to the germline V gene, CDR1 reads SGDLS and CDR2 reads YYNGEE. This TCR derives from a man younger than 40 in good health. This chain is built from TRBV9 and TRBJ1-4, with 7 bases aligning to TRBD1. The sequenced sample consisted of blood. The DNA sequence follows: TGTGCCAGCAGCGCCCGACAGGGATTTAATGAAAAACTGTTTTTT. Its product reads: CASSARQGFNEKLFF.